This TCR beta chain derives from a study of neoadjuvant anti-PD-1 for oral cavity cancer. Generated by immunoSEQ multiplex PCR, the TCRdb table keeps only in-frame clones and is missing some. The sample carries 55,000 to 80,000 clones, around four fifths recorded once. The sample was PBMCs, taken before nivolumab (anti-PD-1) treatment. The TCR comes from a person aged 35-79 years with oral cavity squamous cell carcinoma.

The CDR3 coding sequence is TGTGCCAGCAGCTTGTCGGGCGCGGCCCAGGGCTACACCTTC. Its translation: CASSLSGAAQGYTF. The genes are TRBV5-6 and TRBJ1-2; D gene ambiguous. This CDR3 contains 14 residues. V lost 1 base and J 8 bases, leaving 15 bases between the germline ends. CDR1 is SGHDT, CDR2 YYEEEE, per germline.